These T cell receptor beta chains were read from a single sample in a study of T-cell memory formation after mild COVID-19. In TCRdb, the 5' RACE reads were re-called with MiXCR into one record per CDR3 protein. The sample includes hundreds of thousands of distinct CDR3 sequences, 18% of them seen just once. Input material: PBMCs or a T cell subset sorted from them (not recorded which). These receptors were collected from an adult woman who had mild COVID-19 (a few samples of this study predate the infection). Cell type and time point are not known. CDR3s include the opening cysteine and the closing phenylalanine or tryptophan. The D gene is left open where the match is weak. The size of a clone is reported for some rows only, either as once, few or many, or as a class for expanded clones.

V gene,J gene,D gene,clone size,CDR3 protein,CDR3 DNA
TRBV27,TRBJ1-5,.,many,CASTPGGNQPQHF,TGTGCCAGCACCCCAGGGGGCAATCAGCCCCAGCATTTT
TRBV3-1,TRBJ2-5,.,.,CASSQDWRVGETQYF,TGTGCCAGCAGCCAAGATTGGAGGGTAGGGGAGACCCAGTACTTC
TRBV6-5,TRBJ1-2,.,few,CASSLAGGGGEYGYTF,TGTGCCAGCAGCCTCGCGGGAGGGGGGGGTGAATATGGCTACACCTTC
TRBV5-1,TRBJ2-1,.,few,CASSPPGEGPGFF,TGCGCCAGCAGCCCGCCCGGTGAGGGTCCGGGGTTCTTC
TRBV5-1,TRBJ2-3,.,.,CASSLAGQGNTDTQYF,TGCGCCAGCAGCTTGGCGGGGCAGGGGAACACAGATACGCAGTATTTT
TRBV7-7,TRBJ2-1,.,many,CASSLASRGDEQFF,TGTGCTAGCAGCTTAGCGTCTAGGGGCGATGAGCAGTTCTTC
TRBV7-7,TRBJ2-5,TRBD1,.,CASSAGQGNRGATQYF,TGTGCCAGCAGCGCTGGACAGGGCAACCGCGGGGCGACCCAGTACTTC
TRBV7-3,TRBJ2-1,TRBD2,.,CASSLGLANNEQFF,TGTGCCAGCAGCCTGGGACTAGCAAACAATGAGCAGTTCTTC
TRBV12-3/TRBV12-4,TRBJ1-5,.,.,CASSLQSSNQPQHF,TGTGCCAGCAGTTTACAAAGTAGCAATCAGCCCCAGCATTTT
TRBV14,TRBJ2-7,.,.,CASSQDRVGEQYF,TGTGCCAGCAGCCAAGACAGGGTAGGGGAGCAGTACTTC
TRBV12-3/TRBV12-4,TRBJ2-1,.,once,CDSSRRGYNEQFF,TGTGACAGCAGTCGCCGGGGGTACAATGAGCAGTTCTTC
TRBV7-2,TRBJ2-1,TRBD2,.,CASSPAGGGGRGEQFF,TGTGCCAGCAGCCCGGCGGGAGGAGGCGGGAGGGGTGAGCAGTTCTTC
TRBV20-1,TRBJ1-6,.,few,CSASRQSSYNSPLHF,TGCAGTGCTAGTCGACAGAGCTCCTATAATTCACCCCTCCACTTT
TRBV6-5,TRBJ2-7,TRBD2,few,CASSYTTSGASYEQYF,TGTGCCAGCAGTTACACGACTAGCGGGGCTTCTTACGAGCAGTACTTC
TRBV7-2,TRBJ2-3,.,many,CASSLVGFLSTDTQYF,TGTGCCAGCAGCTTAGTCGGGTTCCTTAGCACAGATACGCAGTATTTT
TRBV5-6,TRBJ2-3,.,many,CASSLRETYTQYF,TGTGCCAGCAGCTTGCGCGAGACCTATACGCAGTATTTT
TRBV3-1,TRBJ1-6,.,.,CASSPRGTAHYNSPLHF,TGTGCCAGCAGCCCCCGCGGCACAGCTCACTATAATTCACCCCTCCACTTT
TRBV19,TRBJ2-1,TRBD1,.,CASSHRDREVREQFF,TGTGCCAGTAGTCACCGGGACAGGGAGGTCCGTGAGCAGTTCTTC
TRBV5-1,TRBJ1-2,TRBD1,few,CASSIGTGVTNYGYTF,TGCGCCAGCAGCATCGGAACAGGGGTTACTAACTATGGCTACACCTTC
TRBV6-5,TRBJ2-2,TRBD2,many,CASSYWSGGASGTGELFF,TGTGCCAGCAGTTACTGGAGCGGGGGGGCCTCCGGCACCGGGGAGCTGTTTTTT
TRBV4-1,TRBJ2-1,.,.,CASSLRDSDLDEQFF,TGCGCCAGCAGCCTTCGGGACTCTGATTTGGATGAGCAGTTCTTC
TRBV30,TRBJ1-1,.,.,CAWADRNTEAFF,TGTGCCTGGGCAGACAGGAACACTGAAGCTTTCTTT
TRBV6-1,TRBJ1-2,.,once,CASSAQYGYTF,TGTGCCAGCAGTGCCCAATATGGCTACACCTTC
TRBV19,TRBJ1-5,.,.,CASSIGNRAGDQPQHF,TGTGCCAGTAGTATAGGTAACAGAGCGGGGGATCAGCCCCAGCATTTT
TRBV7-2,TRBJ1-5,.,few,CASSLPPQPQHF,TGTGCCAGCAGCCTTCCCCCCCAGCCCCAGCATTTT
TRBV4-3,TRBJ1-1,TRBD1,.,CASSQERTGTGARDEAFF,TGCGCCAGCAGCCAAGAACGGACCGGGACAGGGGCGAGGGATGAAGCTTTCTTT
TRBV12-3/TRBV12-4,TRBJ2-3,TRBD2,many,CASSLGGGRTDTQYF,TGTGCCAGCAGTTTAGGTGGCGGGAGGACAGATACGCAGTATTTT
TRBV6-6,TRBJ1-1,.,.,CASSSAGAVDGNTEAFF,TGTGCCAGCAGTTCGGCAGGCGCGGTAGACGGGAACACTGAAGCTTTCTTT
TRBV4-3,TRBJ2-4,TRBD2,.,CASSQDPSGTTLAKNIQYF,TGCGCCAGCAGCCAAGATCCTAGCGGGACCACATTAGCCAAAAACATTCAGTACTTC
TRBV20-1,TRBJ2-3,.,many,CSARGDRTDTQYF,TGCAGTGCTCGAGGAGACCGCACAGATACGCAGTATTTT
TRBV6-5,TRBJ2-1,TRBD2,.,CASSYLGGIGNEQFF,TGTGCCAGCAGTTACCTGGGGGGGATAGGCAATGAGCAGTTCTTC
TRBV6-1,TRBJ2-1,TRBD1,few,CASSGQGNEQFF,TGTGCCAGCAGTGGACAGGGGAATGAGCAGTTCTTC
TRBV5-1,TRBJ2-1,.,.,CASSLEGINYNEQFF,TGCGCCAGCAGCTTGGAGGGGATCAACTACAATGAGCAGTTCTTC
TRBV6-5,TRBJ2-7,.,few,CASSYSMGRGLYEQYF,TGTGCCAGCAGTTACTCGATGGGGCGGGGCCTGTACGAGCAGTACTTC
TRBV7-6,TRBJ2-3,TRBD1,.,CASSSTGNGTDTQYF,TGTGCCAGCAGCTCGACAGGGAATGGCACAGATACGCAGTATTTT
TRBV7-9,TRBJ2-5,TRBD2,few,CASSPTSGRMSQYF,TGTGCCAGCAGCCCGACTAGCGGGAGAATGTCCCAGTACTTC
TRBV2,TRBJ2-1,TRBD2,few,CASSETSGRANEQFF,TGTGCCAGCAGTGAGACTAGCGGGAGGGCCAATGAGCAGTTCTTC
TRBV12-3/TRBV12-4,TRBJ2-4,.,few,CASSLSPAHIQYF,TGTGCCAGCAGTTTATCTCCGGCCCACATTCAGTACTTC
TRBV12-3/TRBV12-4,TRBJ1-2,.,.,CASSLGGSGGYTF,TGTGCCAGCAGTTTAGGAGGGTCCGGCGGCTACACCTTC
TRBV5-1,TRBJ1-1,TRBD1,many,CASRLPGGSNTEAFF,TGCGCCAGCCGCCTCCCAGGGGGGTCGAACACTGAAGCTTTCTTT
TRBV7-9,TRBJ2-7,TRBD1,.,CASSLRGTGGSDEQYF,TGTGCCAGCAGCCTTAGGGGGACAGGGGGCTCCGACGAGCAGTACTTC
TRBV20-1,TRBJ2-7,.,.,CSARDLRISYEQYF,TGCAGTGCTAGAGATCTCAGAATCTCCTACGAGCAGTACTTC
TRBV15,TRBJ2-7,.,.,CATSREITGMYEQYF,TGTGCCACCAGCAGAGAGATTACAGGGATGTACGAGCAGTACTTC
TRBV5-4,TRBJ2-6,.,.,CASSLRTGDRFSGANVLTF,TGTGCCAGCAGCTTGAGAACGGGGGACAGATTCTCTGGGGCCAACGTCCTGACTTTC
TRBV7-2,TRBJ2-7,.,once,CASSGPPGRTSLYF,TGTGCCAGCAGCGGTCCACCGGGACGAACCTCCCTCTACTTC
TRBV25-1,TRBJ2-6,.,.,CASSGVTGYSFSGANVLTF,TGTGCCAGCAGTGGAGTCACAGGTTACAGTTTCTCTGGGGCCAACGTCCTGACTTTC
TRBV5-1,TRBJ2-7,TRBD1,.,CASSLGRTGIYSEQYF,TGCGCCAGCAGCTTGGGAAGGACAGGGATATATAGCGAGCAGTACTTC
TRBV30,TRBJ1-2,.,few,CAWYRASYTF,TGTGCCTGGTACCGGGCCAGCTACACCTTC
TRBV5-4,TRBJ2-3,.,many,CASSLVVAGTDTQYF,TGTGCCAGCAGCTTGGTAGTAGCGGGCACAGATACGCAGTATTTT
TRBV24-1,TRBJ2-1,.,.,CATSDLSPGGSYNEQFF,TGTGCCACCAGTGATTTGTCCCCGGGCGGGTCCTACAATGAGCAGTTCTTC
TRBV5-1,TRBJ2-5,.,few,CASSYEGSDETQYF,TGCGCCAGCAGCTACGAAGGTAGCGATGAGACCCAGTACTTC
TRBV2,TRBJ2-1,.,.,CAIKDYNEQFF,TGTGCCATCAAGGACTACAATGAGCAGTTCTTC
TRBV30,TRBJ1-1,.,.,CAWSTVFGRTEAFF,TGTGCCTGGAGTACGGTGTTCGGGCGTACTGAAGCTTTCTTT
TRBV21-1,TRBJ2-2,.,.,CASSTTGDPNTGELFF,TGTGCCAGCAGTACAACAGGGGACCCGAACACCGGGGAGCTGTTTTTT
TRBV5-1,TRBJ1-2,.,few,CASSLSQGGYGYTF,TGCGCCAGCAGCTTGTCCCAGGGCGGCTATGGCTACACCTTC
TRBV21-1,TRBJ2-7,.,few,CASNTTGSHEQYF,TGTGCCAGCAACACGACAGGGTCCCACGAGCAGTACTTC
TRBV24-1,TRBJ2-1,.,few,CATSDLGSPIVNEQFF,TGTGCCACCAGTGATTTGGGCAGCCCGATAGTCAATGAGCAGTTCTTC